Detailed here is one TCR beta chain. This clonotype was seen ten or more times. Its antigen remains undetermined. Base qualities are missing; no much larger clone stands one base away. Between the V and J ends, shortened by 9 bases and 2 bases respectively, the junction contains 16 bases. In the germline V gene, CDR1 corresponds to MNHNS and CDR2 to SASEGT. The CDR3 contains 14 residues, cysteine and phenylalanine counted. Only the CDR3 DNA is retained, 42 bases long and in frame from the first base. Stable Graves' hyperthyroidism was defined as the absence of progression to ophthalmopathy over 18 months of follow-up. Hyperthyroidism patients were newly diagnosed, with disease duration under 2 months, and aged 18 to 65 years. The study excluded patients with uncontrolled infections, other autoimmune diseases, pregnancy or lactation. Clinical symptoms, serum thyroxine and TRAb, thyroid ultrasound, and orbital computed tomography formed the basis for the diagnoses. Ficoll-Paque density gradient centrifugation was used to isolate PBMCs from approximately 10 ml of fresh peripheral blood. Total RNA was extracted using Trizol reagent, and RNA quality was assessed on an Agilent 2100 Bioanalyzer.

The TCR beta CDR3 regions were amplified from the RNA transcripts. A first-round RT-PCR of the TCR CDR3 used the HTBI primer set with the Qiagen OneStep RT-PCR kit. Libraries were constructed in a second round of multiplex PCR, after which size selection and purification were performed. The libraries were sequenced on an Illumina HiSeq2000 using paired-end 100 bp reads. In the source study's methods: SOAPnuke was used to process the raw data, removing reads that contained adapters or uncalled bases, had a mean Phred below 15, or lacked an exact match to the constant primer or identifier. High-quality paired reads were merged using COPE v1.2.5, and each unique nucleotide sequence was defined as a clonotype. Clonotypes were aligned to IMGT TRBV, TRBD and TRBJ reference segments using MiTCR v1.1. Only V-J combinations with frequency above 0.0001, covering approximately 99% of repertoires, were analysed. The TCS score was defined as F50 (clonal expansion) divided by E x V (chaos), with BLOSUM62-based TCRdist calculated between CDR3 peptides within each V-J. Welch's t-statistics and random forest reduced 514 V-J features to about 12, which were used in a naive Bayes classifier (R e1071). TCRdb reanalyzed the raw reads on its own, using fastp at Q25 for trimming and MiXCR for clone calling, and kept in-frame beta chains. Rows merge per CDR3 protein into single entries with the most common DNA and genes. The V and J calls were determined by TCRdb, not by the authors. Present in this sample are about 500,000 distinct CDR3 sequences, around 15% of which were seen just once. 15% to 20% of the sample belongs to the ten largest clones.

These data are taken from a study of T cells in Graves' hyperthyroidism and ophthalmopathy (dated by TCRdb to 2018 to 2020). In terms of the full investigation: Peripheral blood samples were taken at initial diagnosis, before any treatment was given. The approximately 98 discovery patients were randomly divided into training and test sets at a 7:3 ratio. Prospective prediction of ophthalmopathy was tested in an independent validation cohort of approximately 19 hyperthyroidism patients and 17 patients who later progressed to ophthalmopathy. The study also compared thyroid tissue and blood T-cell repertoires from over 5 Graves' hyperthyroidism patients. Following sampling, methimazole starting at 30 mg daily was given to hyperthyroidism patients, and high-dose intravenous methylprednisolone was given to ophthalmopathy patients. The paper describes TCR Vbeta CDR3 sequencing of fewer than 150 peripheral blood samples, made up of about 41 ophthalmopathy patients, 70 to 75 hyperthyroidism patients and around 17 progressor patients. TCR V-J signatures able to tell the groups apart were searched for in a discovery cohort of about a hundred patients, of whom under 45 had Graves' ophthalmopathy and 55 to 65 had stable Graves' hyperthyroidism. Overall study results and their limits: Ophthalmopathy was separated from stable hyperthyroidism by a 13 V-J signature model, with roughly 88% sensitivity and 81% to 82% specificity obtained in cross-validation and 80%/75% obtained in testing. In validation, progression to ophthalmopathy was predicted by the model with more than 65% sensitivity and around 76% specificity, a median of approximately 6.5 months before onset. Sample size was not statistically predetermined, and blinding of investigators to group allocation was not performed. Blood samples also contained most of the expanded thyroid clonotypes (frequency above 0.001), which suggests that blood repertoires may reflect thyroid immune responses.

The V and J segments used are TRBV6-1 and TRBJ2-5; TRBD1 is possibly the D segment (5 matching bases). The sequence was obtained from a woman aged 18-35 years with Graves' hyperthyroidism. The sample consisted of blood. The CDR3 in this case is CARYPTVKQETQYF. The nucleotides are TGTGCCAGGTACCCGACAGTGAAACAAGAGACCCAGTACTTC.